This T cell receptor beta chain was sequenced in a study of human T cells and chemical hapten exposure. Time point here: patch test 1, 2 weeks after DPC sensitization. The treatment: therapeutic diphenylcyclopropenone sensitization with weekly scalp DPC. CDR1 and CDR2 from the germline V gene are SGHTA and FQGTGA. V lost 8 bases, J lost 10 bases, and 15 bases stayed unmatched. The CDR3 is 15 amino acids. This clonotype has just a few counts. TCRdb itself ran the RACE reads through MiXCR, one entry per CDR3 protein. The table records more than 65,000 distinct CDR3 sequences, 9% to 12% of them present only once.

The gene calls are TRBV7-3 and TRBJ2-2; 8 positions match TRBD1. This receptor was identified in a woman aged 50 to 60 with alopecia areata. Some clones in this sample may be carry-over from other donors' samples. The sample in question was whole blood, obtained in connection with sensitization to the hapten diphenylcyclopropenone (DPC). The CDR3 DNA sequence: TGTGCCAGCGGCCCCGGGGACAGGCTTCCCCCGGAGCTGTTTTTT. This translates into CASGPGDRLPPELFF.